Here is one TCR beta chain with its context. In the original workflow: It was from reference gene primer amplification that nucleated cell counts were estimated. Profiling relied on immunoSEQ multiplex PCR, and the TCRdb table lists in-frame clones only, not all of them. D and trimming were read from the DNA, whereas the V and J calls and clone size are those reported in that table. The sample lists around 250,000 clones; approximately 78% were seen once. Recruits, aged roughly 18 to 100 years, lived in about two dozen US areas. The data are from a study of blood T cell repertoires in COVID-19. Across the study: PBMCs, B-cell-depleted T cells, or T cells provided the cDNA or gDNA that made up the material.

Trimming cost V 7 bases and J 3 bases, with 6 bases left between them. CDR3 length: 11 amino acids. Sequenced material: PBMCs or T cells enriched from blood (not recorded which). The rearrangement uses TRBV12-3 or TRBV12-4 and TRBJ1-1; D gene ambiguous. The TCR originated in a man between 40 and 49 years old who had been exposed to COVID-19. CDR3 residues: CASTEYTEAFF. In nucleotides, the CDR3 is TGTGCCAGCACGGAGTACACTGAAGCTTTCTTT.